One sample yielded the 31 T cell receptor beta chains listed below, sequenced in a study of blood T cells in healthy people across ages. A J-beta primer mix and a sample-barcoded 5' primer were used in a second PCR of roughly 6 to 12 cycles. TCRdb analysed the 5' RACE reads with MiXCR anew, one entry per CDR3 protein. The table lists over a million distinct CDR3 sequences, 59% of them singletons, with about 6.3% in the top ten. Input material: blood. The receptors stem from a man younger than 30 in good health.

This clonotype was counted a single time. V and J are TRBV5-1 and TRBJ1-2, with 9 positions matching TRBD1. CDR1 is SGHRS and CDR2 is YFSETQ in the germline V gene. The ends lost 3 bases at V and 3 bases at J; junction bases unmatched: 3. The CDR3 is 14 residues long. The CDR3 region is CASSYTGGDYGYTF. In nucleotides, the CDR3 is TGCGCCAGCAGCTATACAGGGGGCGACTATGGCTACACCTTC.

V is TRBV4-2 and J is TRBJ2-7, with 9 bases aligning to TRBD1. Germline values: CDR1 LGHNA, CDR2 YNFKEQ. The CDR3 has 15 amino acids. V was pared by 2 bases and J by 2 bases, with 4 bases of the junction left unmatched. The CDR3 DNA reads as TGTGCCAGCAGCCAAAGGACAGGGGACACCTACGAGCAGTACTTC. Protein sequence: CASSQRTGDTYEQYF.

The chain employs TRBV29-1 and TRBJ1-5; TRBD1 might be the D (5 bases). The germline V and J ends were trimmed by 6 bases and 1 base, with 10 bases remaining between them. In germline, CDR1 is SQVTM, CDR2 ANQGSEA. The CDR3 is made up of 13 amino acids. In DNA form, the CDR3 reads TGCAGCGTGTCACAGGAGAGCAATCAGCCCCAGCATTTT. Protein: CSVSQESNQPQHF. Full variable domain (remainder filled in from reference TRBV29-1 and TRBJ1-5): SAVISQKPSRDICQRGTSLTIQCQVDSQVTMMFWYRQQPGQSLTLIATANQGSEATYESGFVIDKFPISRPNLTFSTLTVSNMSPEDSSIYLCSVSQESNQPQHFGDGTRLSIL.

V gene TRBV6-5 combines with J gene TRBJ2-1; TRBD2 aligns across 10 bases. Germline loops: CDR1 MNHEY, CDR2 SVGAGI. This CDR3 spans 14 amino acids. The junction had 8 bases not matched to a gene; V was cut back by 6 bases and J by 9 bases. CDR3 region: CASRTAGGQTEQFF. CDR3 in DNA: TGTGCCAGCAGAACAGCGGGAGGGCAGACTGAGCAGTTCTTC.

The chain employs TRBV6-2 or TRBV6-3 and TRBJ2-5, with 9 bases matching TRBD1. The J call may be in error: the DNA end matches TRBJ2-7 better. CDR3 length: 14 residues. Per germline, CDR1 MNHEY and CDR2 SVGEGT. This chain's CDR3 is CASRTEDRGYEQYF. The DNA of the CDR3 is TGTGCCAGCCGGACGGAGGACAGGGGATACGAGCAGTACTTC.

The genes are TRBV29-1 and TRBJ2-2, with a possible D match to TRBD2 (6 bases). The CDR3 length is 15 residues. CDR1 and CDR2 (germline): SQVTM, ANQGSEA. The V gene lost 1 base and the J gene lost 5 bases, with 14 bases spanning the gap. The chain's CDR3 is CSVEVGAAGTGELFF. The CDR3 DNA is TGCAGCGTTGAAGTTGGAGCGGCGGGGACCGGGGAGCTGTTTTTT.

The chain uses TRBV12-3 or TRBV12-4 and TRBJ2-1; D might be TRBD1 (5 bases). With 9 bases removed from V and 0 bases from J, the gap between germline ends came to 12 bases. CDR3 size: 14 residues. CDR3 DNA sequence: TGTGCCAGTAAGCCAGACAGCTCCTACAATGAGCAGTTCTTC. It encodes CASKPDSSYNEQFF.

The genes are TRBV27 and TRBJ2-1; the match to TRBD2 covers 10 bases. The ends lost 6 bases at V and 8 bases at J; junction bases unmatched: 7. This CDR3 contains 14 residues. Germline CDR1 reads MNHEY; CDR2 reads SMNVEV (reference sequence). The CDR3: CASRISGGPYEQFF. CDR3 DNA: TGTGCCAGCAGAATTAGCGGGGGGCCATATGAGCAGTTCTTC.

The genes are TRBV4-2 and TRBJ2-1; D perhaps matches TRBD2 (6 bases). V was clipped by 0 bases and J by 3 bases, with 15 bases between them. CDR1 and CDR2 from the germline V gene are LGHNA and YNFKEQ. The CDR3 has 17 residues. In DNA, the CDR3 is TGTGCCAGCAGCCAAGATAGGTGGGGGGTCGTCTACAATGAGCAGTTCTTC. Translated: CASSQDRWGVVYNEQFF.

V usage is TRBV20-1 and J usage is TRBJ2-1; D not resolved. From germline, CDR1 is DFQATT and CDR2 SNEGSKA (reference sequence). V lost 5 bases and J lost 7, with 15 bases in between. There are 13 residues in the CDR3. The CDR3 region is CSAAETTLNEQFF. The CDR3, as DNA: TGCAGTGCTGCGGAAACGACCCTTAATGAGCAGTTCTTC.

This clonotype has only a few counts. This sequence joins TRBV4-1 and TRBJ2-5, with TRBD1 as a possible D gene (6 bases). The J call may be wrong; the DNA end is better matched by TRBJ2-7. The CDR3 consists of 15 residues. Germline lookup yields CDR1 MGHRA and CDR2 YSYEKL. CDR3 bases: TGCGCCAGCAGCCAAGTGGCAGGGGCCGATTTCGAGCAGTACTTC. This sequence encodes CASSQVAGADFEQYF.

This clonotype was counted only a few times. The rearrangement links TRBV7-9 to TRBJ2-7, with D uncertain. Germline CDR1 reads SEHNR; CDR2 reads FQNEAQ (reference sequence). The CDR3 has 17 residues. V was pared by 5 bases and J by 1 base, with 21 bases between. CDR3 residues: CASSAPTFPVGSYEQYF. CDR3 coding DNA: TGTGCCAGCAGCGCCCCGACCTTTCCCGTGGGATCCTACGAGCAGTACTTC.

The chain recombines TRBV4-1 with TRBJ2-7, with a possible D match to TRBD1 (5 bases). V lost 4 bases and J 0 bases, leaving 16 bases between the germline ends. Germline CDR1 MGHRA, CDR2 YSYEKL. The CDR3 sequence is 16 residues long. DNA for the CDR3: TGCGCCAGCAGCCCCCCCCCAGGGCAGGCCTCCTACGAGCAGTACTTC. This gives the protein CASSPPPGQASYEQYF.

The chain has TRBV14 and TRBJ2-7; 8 bases map to TRBD2. CDR3 length: 15 residues. The germline V gene has CDR1 SGHDN and CDR2 FVKESK. With 5 bases clipped from V and 3 bases from J, the junction kept 9 bases outside the gene matches. CDR3 amino acids: CASSKTGTRGYEQYF. For the CDR3, the DNA is TGTGCCAGCAGCAAAACCGGGACTAGAGGCTACGAGCAGTACTTC.

This clonotype was observed a few times. V and J are TRBV5-1 and TRBJ2-1, with D unresolved. V was cut by 2 bases and J by 5 bases, with 8 bases left in between. The CDR3 spans 13 residues. Germline V lookup: CDR1 SGHRS, CDR2 YFSETQ. This CDR3 is CASSLADNNEQFF. The CDR3 DNA reads TGCGCCAGCAGCTTAGCTGATAACAATGAGCAGTTCTTC.

The chain uses TRBV11-2 and TRBJ2-5; 7 nucleotides line up with TRBD1. Germline values: CDR1 SGHAT, CDR2 FQNNGV. CDR3 length equals 17 residues. The trim removed 2 bases at V and 4 bases at J, leaving 13 bases unmatched. The CDR3 sequence: CASSLYGDSGSAETQYF. The CDR3 DNA follows: TGTGCCAGCAGCTTATATGGGGACAGTGGGAGCGCAGAGACCCAGTACTTC.

CDR3 amino acids: CASSMGTSSGANVLTF. CDR3 coding DNA: TGTGCCAGTAGTATGGGGACCTCCTCTGGGGCCAACGTCCTGACTTTC. The chain links TRBV19 to TRBJ2-6; D is possibly TRBD1 or TRBD2 (5 bases each). In germline, CDR1 is LNHDA, CDR2 SQIVND (reference sequence). The CDR3 runs 16 residues. The V end was cut by 3 bases, the J end by 0 bases, with 9 bases between.

This clonotype was counted a single time. This chain links TRBV2 with TRBJ1-1; D not certain. Trimming cost V 6 bases and J 1 base, with 9 bases left between them. Germline CDR1 reads SNHLY; CDR2 reads FYNNEI. The CDR3 loop spans 13 amino acids. The CDR3 protein is CASRADKNTEAFF. CDR3 bases: TGTGCCAGCAGGGCTGACAAGAACACTGAAGCTTTCTTT. The whole variable domain, filled in from reference TRBV2 and TRBJ1-1, reads EPEVTQTPSHQVTQMGQEVILRCVPISNHLYFYWYRQILGQKVEFLVSFYNNEISEKSEIFDDQFSVERPDGSNFTLKIRSTKLEDSAMYFCASRADKNTEAFFGQGTRLTVV.

V gene TRBV27 combines with J gene TRBJ2-7; D perhaps matches TRBD1 (6 bases). The V gene's germline CDR1 is MNHEY and CDR2 SMNVEV (reference sequence). V was clipped by 8 bases and J by 7 bases, with 12 bases between them. The CDR3 contains 11 residues. The CDR3 nucleotides read TGTGCCAGCGGCCAGGGGTGGGAGCAGTACTTC. It specifies CASGQGWEQYF.

In this sample, this clonotype turned up a few times. The chain couples TRBV6-2 or TRBV6-3 to TRBJ2-7; D not certain. Trimming cost V 5 bases and J 5 bases, with 16 bases left between them. The germline CDR1 and CDR2 sequences are MNHEY and SVGEGT. CDR3 length: 14 residues. The CDR3 loop reads CASSPLVPTDEQYF. CDR3 nucleotides: TGTGCCAGCAGTCCTTTAGTCCCGACCGACGAGCAGTACTTC.

This clonotype occurred a few times. The chain joins TRBV12-3 or TRBV12-4 to TRBJ2-7; D remains unclear. Trimming left V 3 bases short and J 2 bases short, with 14 bases between. CDR3 size: 15 residues. The CDR3, as DNA: TGTGCCAGCAGTTTTAACCCGAACCCAACCTACGAGCAGTACTTC. Translated, it gives CASSFNPNPTYEQYF.

The chain links TRBV12-3 or TRBV12-4 to TRBJ2-1; D might be TRBD2 (5 bases). Trimming pared 1 base from V and 10 bases from J, leaving 11 bases between. The CDR3 length is 13 residues. The CDR3 sequence: CASSLGTSGEQFF. Written as DNA, the CDR3 is TGTGCCAGCAGTTTAGGGACCTCGGGGGAGCAGTTCTTC.

A few counts support this clonotype. This rearrangement joins TRBV4-1 to TRBJ1-2; a possible D gene is TRBD1 (6 bases). V lost 5 bases and J 7 bases, leaving 20 bases between the germline ends. The V gene's germline CDR1 is MGHRA and CDR2 YSYEKL. This CDR3 region has 15 residues. Written as DNA, the CDR3 is TGCGCCAGCAGCTCCCGTGGGGGGGGCGCGGGTGGCTACACCTTC. The encoded protein is CASSSRGGGAGGYTF.

The chain recombines TRBV7-9 with TRBJ2-3; 10 positions agree with TRBD1. CDR3 size: 15 residues. V lost 4 bases to trimming and J lost 6 bases; unmatched junction nucleotides: 7. Germline CDR1 is SEHNR and CDR2 is FQNEAQ (reference sequence). In DNA form, the CDR3 reads TGTGCCAGCAGCTCAGGACAGGGGGTTTGGGATACGCAGTATTTT. Amino acid sequence: CASSSGQGVWDTQYF.

The V call is TRBV20-1, the J call TRBJ2-7; 7 bases match TRBD1. Germline CDR1 DFQATT, CDR2 SNEGSKA (reference sequence). The CDR3 totals 15 residues. Unmatched junction bases numbered 6, after V lost 0 bases and J lost 1 base. CDR3 region: CSARDRTGQSYEQYF. In DNA form, the CDR3 reads TGCAGTGCTAGAGACCGGACAGGACAGTCCTACGAGCAGTACTTC.

As to this clonotype: Mismatch with germline at one junction end may stem from a read error. This sequence joins TRBV4-2 and TRBJ2-1; D gene ambiguous. Germline CDR1 is LGHNA and CDR2 is YNFKEQ. The CDR3 is 15 amino acids. The CDR3 region is CASSLLAGSYNGQFF. Here the CDR3 DNA reads TGTGCCAGCAGCCTCTTAGCTGGCTCCTACAATGGGCAGTTCTTC.

V usage is TRBV7-2 and J usage is TRBJ1-6; tentatively, D is TRBD1 (5 bases). Per the germline V gene, CDR1 is SGHTA and CDR2 is FQGNSA. Deletions cut 1 base from V and 7 bases from J, with 11 bases between. The CDR3 is made up of 15 amino acids. CDR3 protein: CASSLVSRGNSPLHF. DNA of the CDR3: TGTGCCAGCAGCTTAGTATCAAGGGGCAATTCACCCCTCCACTTT.

The V and J genes are TRBV28 and TRBJ2-4; a possible D gene is TRBD2 (6 bases). The CDR3 spans 13 residues. Trimming cost V 4 bases and J 13 bases, with 17 bases left between them. Germline V CDR1 and CDR2: MDHEN, SYDVKM. CDR3 coding DNA: TGTGCCAGCAGTTCCGGGGAGGCCGGGGAGCAGTACTTC. Translating gives CASSSGEAGEQYF.

Only a few counts were recorded for this clonotype. V is TRBV5-1 and J is TRBJ1-6; 8 bases are shared with TRBD1. V shed 1 base and J 1 base; nucleotides not matched to a gene: 1. CDR1 SGHRS and CDR2 YFSETQ come from the germline V gene. This CDR3 has 16 residues. The CDR3 DNA reads TGCGCCAGCAGCTTGACAGGGGGGTCCTATAATTCACCCCTCCACTTT. It yields the protein CASSLTGGSYNSPLHF.

The genes are TRBV12-3 or TRBV12-4 and TRBJ2-3; a weak D match, TRBD1 (5 bases). The CDR3 extends over 13 amino acids. Between the trimmed V and J ends, which lost 9 bases and 5 bases, there was a span of 15 bases. CDR3 DNA sequence: TGTGCCAGTGACAGACCAGGGCAAGATACGCAGTATTTT. This encodes CASDRPGQDTQYF.

V is TRBV4-1 and J is TRBJ1-1; D is perhaps TRBD1 (5 bases). This CDR3 contains 14 residues. Germline values: CDR1 MGHRA, CDR2 YSYEKL. V lost 0 bases and J 10 bases, leaving 15 bases between the germline ends. The CDR3 nucleotides are TGCGCCAGCAGCCAAGAGGGGCGTGGGTTGGGAGCTTTCTTT. Translating gives CASSQEGRGLGAFF.